What follows are 17 T cell receptor beta chains derived from one specimen sequenced in a study of cytomegalovirus exposure and HLA in healthy donors. Clones were sequenced by immunoSEQ multiplex PCR, and TCRdb holds only the in-frame ones, with some missing. This sample has about 250,000 clones, with roughly 84% found just once. Source material: PBMCs. These receptors were collected from a man younger than 30 in good health and CMV-seropositive.

This clone was recorded once. The chain's CDR3 is CASRVEISSTGELFF. The CDR3 DNA follows: TGTGCCAGCAGAGTAGAAATATCGAGCACCGGGGAGCTGTTTTTT. The chain combines TRBV4-2 with TRBJ2-2; no clear D gene. Germline CDR1 LGHNA, CDR2 YNFKEQ. With 6 bases removed from V and 4 bases from J, the gap between germline ends came to 15 bases. CDR3 length: 15 residues.

This clone showed up just once. The chain carries TRBV27 and TRBJ2-7; a weak D match, TRBD1 (7 bases). This CDR3 contains 13 residues. Germline V lookup: CDR1 MNHEY, CDR2 SMNVEV (reference sequence). V was cut by 4 bases and J by 9 bases, with 16 bases left in between. CDR3 amino acids: CASSSKTGRPQYF. In nucleotides, the CDR3 is TGTGCCAGCAGTTCAAAGACAGGGAGGCCGCAGTACTTC.

The chain is built from TRBV27 and TRBJ1-2; TRBD1 might be the D (6 bases). Germline V gene sequence: CDR1 MNHEY, CDR2 SMNVEV (reference sequence). V dropped 2 bases and J dropped 2 bases, with 9 bases sitting between them. The CDR3 consists of 14 residues. CDR3 region: CASSLGGPNYGYTF. The CDR3 nucleotides read TGTGCCAGCAGTTTAGGGGGGCCGAACTATGGCTACACCTTC.

The chain uses TRBV6-5 and TRBJ1-2; TRBD1 agrees at 7 bases. CDR3 size: 14 residues. The V and J ends lost 5 bases and 6 bases, in that order; junction bases with no gene match: 9. The germline V gene encodes CDR1 MNHEY and CDR2 SVGAGI. The CDR3 DNA sequence: TGTGCCAGCAGTAATTCGGGGACAGAAGATGGCTACACCTTC. This encodes CASSNSGTEDGYTF.

The chain combines TRBV11-2 with TRBJ2-7, with 8 nucleotides matching TRBD2. The CDR3 contains 14 residues. Germline V CDR1 and CDR2: SGHAT, FQNNGV. J was trimmed by 0 bases and V by 3 bases; bases with no gene match: 1. The CDR3 reads CASSFGTSSYEQYF. The CDR3 DNA follows: TGTGCCAGCAGCTTTGGGACTAGCTCCTACGAGCAGTACTTC.

The genes are TRBV5-1 and TRBJ2-3; weak D call: TRBD2 (6 bases). The V end lost 3 bases, the J end lost 0 bases, and 11 bases lay between the germline ends. Germline CDR1 SGHRS, CDR2 YFSETQ. This CDR3 spans 15 amino acids. In DNA, the CDR3 is TGCGCCAGCAGCTCTATAGCGGATAGCACAGATACGCAGTATTTT. Translation gives CASSSIADSTDTQYF.

The J gene is TRBJ2-6, the V gene TRBV6-4, with TRBD2 matching 7 bases. Germline V gene sequence: CDR1 MRHNA, CDR2 SNTAGT. This CDR3 is 17 amino acids long. V gave up 2 bases and J gave up 2 bases; unmatched junction bases: 6. CDR3 coding DNA: TGTGCCAGCAGTGACGAGAGGGAGGGCACTGGGGCCAACGTCCTGACTTTC. This codes for CASSDEREGTGANVLTF.

The V and J genes are TRBV11-2 and TRBJ2-3, with 8 positions matching TRBD1. This CDR3 contains 16 residues. V shed 4 bases, J shed 4 bases, and the junction held 10 bases outside the gene matches. Germline V gene lookup returns CDR1 SGHAT and CDR2 FQNNGV. As DNA, the CDR3 is TGTGCCAGCAGCTCTCGGCGGACAGGGTTGCCAGATACGCAGTATTTT. Protein product: CASSSRRTGLPDTQYF.

CDR3 sequence: CASKTGLTAYEQYF. In DNA form, the CDR3 reads TGTGCCAGCAAAACAGGGTTAACGGCCTACGAGCAGTACTTC. The chain is built from TRBV2 and TRBJ2-7, with D perhaps TRBD1 (6 bases). The CDR3 runs 14 residues. Trimming took 7 bases from V and 2 from J, leaving 15 bases between them. Germline CDR1 SNHLY, CDR2 FYNNEI.

This clone has a single count. The chain employs TRBV9 and TRBJ2-7, with TRBD2 identical over 13 bases. The V gene end was trimmed by 0 bases and the J gene end by 4 bases; junction bases not matched to a gene: 4. Germline CDR1 and CDR2: SGDLS and YYNGEE. The CDR3 is made up of 16 amino acids. The CDR3 region is CASSVARTSGSYEQYF. The CDR3 DNA reads TGTGCCAGCAGCGTAGCTCGGACTAGCGGGAGTTACGAGCAGTACTTC.

This chain links TRBV4-1 with TRBJ2-1; 7 bases are a match to TRBD2. V shed 2 bases, J shed 4 bases, and the junction held 8 bases outside the gene matches. Germline-derived CDR1 and CDR2 are MGHRA and YSYEKL. The CDR3 runs to 16 residues. CDR3 protein: CASSQWLSSGYNEQFF. CDR3 nucleotides: TGCGCCAGCAGCCAATGGTTGTCTAGCGGATACAATGAGCAGTTCTTC.

J is TRBJ2-4 and V is TRBV6-1, with 7 nucleotides matching TRBD2. Losses at the gene ends were 4 bases for V and 6 bases for J; bases not matched to a gene: 9. Germline-derived CDR1 and CDR2 are MNHNS and SASEGT. This CDR3 region has 15 residues. This chain's CDR3 is CASSGLRGGLNIQYF. CDR3 nucleotides: TGTGCCAGCAGTGGGCTGAGGGGAGGGTTAAACATTCAGTACTTC.

This clone came up once. The CDR3 spells CASSVRTEAFF. CDR3 DNA sequence: TGTGCCAGCAGTGTAAGGACTGAAGCTTTCTTT. The chain links TRBV25-1 to TRBJ1-1; D gene ambiguous. CDR1 and CDR2 (germline): MGHDK, SYGVNS. This CDR3 is built from 11 residues. Trimming left V 4 bases short and J 5 bases short, with 5 bases between.

V is TRBV29-1 and J is TRBJ2-1; TRBD1 is a possible D gene (6 bases). The CDR3 consists of 13 residues. Per germline, CDR1 SQVTM and CDR2 ANQGSEA. V was shortened by 3 bases and J by 6 bases, with 12 bases between the two germline ends. The CDR3 DNA reads TGCAGCGTTGACAGGGGATTGATCAATGAGCAGTTCTTC. Its translation is CSVDRGLINEQFF.

As concerns this clone: Different DNA sequences within this sample yield the same CDR3. The chain employs TRBV7-9 and TRBJ2-7, with a tentative D call TRBD2 (6 bases). Trimming removed 0 bases from V and 7 bases from J, with 7 bases in between. Germline values: CDR1 SEHNR, CDR2 FQNEAQ (reference sequence). The CDR3 consists of 12 residues. The chain's CDR3 is CASSLADYEQYF. CDR3 bases: TGTGCCAGCAGCTTAGCGGACTATGAGCAGTACTTC.

CDR3 loop: CASSPGIRGQEKLFF. CDR3 DNA sequence: TGCGCCAGCAGCCCCGGGATAAGGGGTCAGGAAAAACTGTTTTTT. The J gene is TRBJ1-4, the V gene TRBV5-1, with a possible D match to TRBD1 (5 bases). The V and J ends lost 4 bases and 8 bases respectively, with 18 bases between them. CDR3 length: 15 amino acids. Per the germline V gene, CDR1 is SGHRS and CDR2 is YFSETQ.

This clone was observed a handful of times. The chain has TRBV5-1 and TRBJ2-7, with 9 bases that match TRBD2. The junction had 11 bases not matched to a gene; V was cut back by 3 bases and J by 7 bases. There are 15 residues in the CDR3. The germline CDR1 and CDR2 sequences are SGHRS and YFSETQ. CDR3 sequence (DNA): TGCGCCAGCAGCTCGTCGGCGGGAGGGCCCCGAGAGCAGTACTTC. Protein product: CASSSSAGGPREQYF.